The 6 T cell receptor beta chains below come from one sample, sequenced in a study of T cell repertoires in cytomegalovirus infection. TCRdb reanalysed the reads using MiXCR and keeps one entry per CDR3 protein. The sample has hundreds of thousands of distinct CDR3 sequences, 9.6% seen once. Sequencing was carried out using PBMCs. All receptors come from a human donor in good health (CMV status not recorded). Some clones in this sample may be carry-over from other donors' samples.

This clonotype was found many times. This chain joins TRBV14 and TRBJ2-1; maybe TRBD1 (5 bases). This CDR3 has 13 amino acids. The germline gives CDR1 SGHDN, CDR2 FVKESK. Between the trimmed V and J ends, which lost 4 bases and 9 bases, there was a span of 13 bases. CDR3 loop: CASSRSGLREQFF. Here the CDR3 DNA reads TGTGCCAGCAGCCGGTCAGGGCTCCGTGAGCAGTTCTTC.

The table lists this clonotype with many counts. DNA of the CDR3: TGTGCCAGCGAAAGGCCGGACAGGGGTGAGGAGACCCAGTACTTC. The encoded protein is CASERPDRGEETQYF. The rearrangement joins TRBV7-2 to TRBJ2-5, with 9 positions matching TRBD1. Trimming at V came to 8 bases and at J to 5 bases, leaving 12 bases not matched to a gene. This CDR3 is 15 amino acids long. The germline V gene encodes CDR1 SGHTA and CDR2 FQGNSA.

Ten or more counts support this clonotype. The chain links TRBV7-3 to TRBJ2-1; no reliable D call. Trimming cost V 2 bases and J 5 bases, with 10 bases left between them. CDR1 and CDR2 from the germline V gene are SGHTA and FQGTGA. The CDR3 is 14 residues long. The CDR3 nucleotides are TGTGCCAGCAGCTTATTTCAGGCAAACAATGAGCAGTTCTTC. Translating gives CASSLFQANNEQFF.

This clonotype was seen many times. V is TRBV2 and J is TRBJ2-2; no clear D gene. CDR3 length equals 13 residues. V dropped 7 bases and J dropped 3 bases, with 9 bases sitting between them. Germline V CDR1 and CDR2: SNHLY, FYNNEI. CDR3 sequence (DNA): TGTGCCAGCACCCGCCAGGACACCGGGGAGCTGTTTTTT. It encodes CASTRQDTGELFF.

In its sample, this clonotype was seen many times. The chain uses TRBV7-3 and TRBJ2-3; D remains ambiguous. V lost 1 base, J lost 2 bases, and 7 bases lay in between. This CDR3 is 14 amino acids long. Germline CDR1 reads SGHTA; CDR2 reads FQGTGA. The CDR3 DNA follows: TGTGCCAGCAGCTTAAAGGGATTCACAGATACGCAGTATTTT. It encodes CASSLKGFTDTQYF.

This clonotype has ten or more counts. This chain joins TRBV6-5 and TRBJ2-5, with TRBD2 matching 10 bases. This CDR3 comprises 16 residues. Germline assignment: CDR1 MNHEY and CDR2 SVGAGI. V dropped 6 bases and J dropped 5; count of bases not matched to a gene: 12. The CDR3 region has the DNA TGTGCCAGCAGCCTCCGCGCTAGCGGGGGTAGGGAGACCCAGTACTTC. Translating it yields CASSLRASGGRETQYF.